These T cell receptor beta chains were read from a single sample in a study of control samples from healthy donors and cancer patients. Sequencing was performed with immunoSEQ multiplex PCR; in TCRdb, only in-frame clones are kept and a portion is missing. Here the sample spans about 130,000 clones, 85% to 95% being singletons. Input material: PBMCs. Source of these receptors: a man at least 80 years old with head and neck cancer. Both conserved end residues are part of each CDR3. Fields, in order: D gene, J gene, clone size, CDR3 length, V gene, CDR3 protein, CDR3 DNA. D genes are given only for firm matches. Clone size is shown for a subset of rows, as once, few, many or a class of expanded clone.

TRBD1 | TRBJ2-5 | - | 16 | TRBV27 | CASRGKLRQGKETQYF | TGTGCCAGCAGAGGGAAACTTCGACAGGGAAAAGAGACCCAGTACTTC
- | TRBJ1-2 | - | 13 | TRBV6-5 | CASSPEGVNGYTF | TGTGCCAGCAGTCCCGAGGGGGTCAATGGCTACACCTTC
- | TRBJ2-5 | - | 15 | TRBV9 | CASSVGPQSQETQYF | TGTGCCAGCAGCGTAGGTCCCCAATCGCAAGAGACCCAGTACTTC
- | TRBJ1-5 | once | 16 | TRBV7-9 | CASSWIQGQGNQPQHF | TGTGCCAGCAGCTGGATACAGGGTCAGGGCAATCAGCCCCAGCATTTT
- | TRBJ1-2 | - | 15 | TRBV4-1 | CASSPREQPNYGYTF | TGCGCCAGCAGCCCCCGAGAGCAACCAAACTATGGCTACACCTTC
TRBD2 | TRBJ2-5 | - | 14 | TRBV2 | CASNLDAGEETQYF | TGTGCCAGCAATCTGGACGCGGGAGAAGAGACCCAGTACTTC
- | TRBJ2-2 | - | 13 | TRBV11-2 | CASSPDFSGELFF | TGTGCCAGCAGCCCTGATTTTTCCGGGGAGCTGTTTTTT
- | TRBJ1-1 | - | 14 | TRBV6-5 | CASSYSRGFTEAFF | TGTGCCAGCAGTTACTCGAGGGGGTTTACTGAAGCTTTCTTT
- | TRBJ1-1 | once | 17 | TRBV23-1 | CASSQWKGAEENTEAFF | TGCGCCAGCAGTCAATGGAAAGGGGCTGAGGAGAACACTGAAGCTTTCTTT
- | TRBJ2-1 | - | 15 | TRBV5-8 | CASSPARRPLNEQFF | TGTGCCAGCAGCCCGGCCCGCAGGCCTCTCAATGAGCAGTTCTTC
TRBD1 | TRBJ2-7 | - | 15 | TRBV25-1 | CASSLGQGPSYEQYF | TGTGCCAGCAGTCTGGGACAGGGACCTTCCTACGAGCAGTACTTC